A single sample gave rise to the 19 T cell receptor beta chains below, sequenced in a study of cytomegalovirus exposure and HLA in healthy donors. The primer mix had 60 Vbeta and 13 Jbeta primers. Data came from immunoSEQ multiplex PCR; TCRdb stores just in-frame clones and leaves some out. In the table there are roughly 80,000 clones, less than 85% of which are singletons. Sequences were obtained from PBMCs. The receptors were sampled from a woman aged 50 to 60 in good health and CMV-seronegative.

The chain uses TRBV7-9 and TRBJ1-4, with 10 bases fitting TRBD1. Germline V CDR1 and CDR2: SEHNR, FQNEAQ (reference sequence). V dropped 5 bases and J dropped 8; count of bases not matched to a gene: 8. This CDR3 has 15 residues. CDR3 protein: CASSLWTGGEEKLFF. CDR3 sequence (DNA): TGTGCCAGCAGCCTGTGGACAGGGGGGGAAGAAAAACTGTTTTTT. Full variable domain (outside the CDR3, taken from reference TRBV7-9 and TRBJ1-4): DTGVSQNPRHKITKRGQNVTFRCDPISEHNRLYWYRQTLGQGPEFLTYFQNEAQLEKSRLLSDRFSAERPKGSFSTLEIQRTEQGDSAMYLCASSLWTGGEEKLFFGSGTQLSVL.

A word on this clone: Other nucleotide sequences from this sample produce the same CDR3. This rearrangement joins TRBV29-1 to TRBJ2-3; 8 positions agree with TRBD1. V lost 1 base, J lost 3 bases, and 0 bases stayed unmatched. The CDR3 covers 13 residues. Germline assignment: CDR1 SQVTM and CDR2 ANQGSEA. CDR3 protein: CSVEGTGTDTQYF. The CDR3 DNA reads TGCAGCGTTGAAGGGACAGGGACAGATACGCAGTATTTT.

This clone came up a few times. V is TRBV1 and J is TRBJ1-5; TRBD1 was called by the table and not checked on the DNA. TRBV1 is labeled a pseudogene. This CDR3 region has 18 residues. CDR3: CTSSQPTTGGDGNQPQHF. As DNA, the CDR3 is TGCACCAGCAGCCAACCCACGACAGGGGGCGATGGCAATCAGCCCCAGCATTTT.

V is TRBV15 and J is TRBJ2-5, with 9 bases identical to TRBD2. The CDR3 extends over 17 amino acids. Trimming removed 4 bases from V and 1 base from J; junction bases left unmatched: 10. The germline CDR1 and CDR2 sequences are LNHNV and YYDKDF (reference sequence). CDR3 amino acids: CATSNSGSTVGQETQYF. The CDR3 DNA sequence: TGTGCCACCAGCAATAGCGGGAGTACGGTTGGCCAAGAGACCCAGTACTTC. Using reference TRBV15 and TRBJ2-5 for the parts outside the CDR3, the full variable domain is DAMVIQNPRYQVTQFGKPVTLSCSQTLNHNVMYWYQQKSSQAPKLLFHYYDKDFNNEADTPDNFQSRRPNTSFCFLDIRSPGLGDTAMYLCATSNSGSTVGQETQYFGPGTRLLVL.

V gene TRBV5-1 combines with J gene TRBJ2-3; 9 bases are a match to TRBD1. The CDR3 totals 16 residues. Trimming at V came to 4 bases and at J to 6 bases, leaving 12 bases not matched to a gene. Germline assignment: CDR1 SGHRS and CDR2 YFSETQ. CDR3 bases: TGCGCCAGCAGCCCCATCCCCGGGACAGGGTCGGATACGCAGTATTTT. It translates to CASSPIPGTGSDTQYF.

The rearrangement joins TRBV5-1 to TRBJ2-1; possibly TRBD1 or TRBD2 for D (5 bases each). The ends were cut back, 4 bases at V and 5 bases at J, with 16 bases in the middle. CDR3 size: 15 residues. Germline V gives CDR1 SGHRS, CDR2 YFSETQ. The CDR3, as DNA: TGCGCCAGCAGCGTGGGGGTAGCCATGAACAATGAGCAGTTCTTC. Its protein is CASSVGVAMNNEQFF.

This CDR3 reads CASSSGGSGSLDEQFF. Written as DNA, the CDR3 is TGTGCCAGCAGCTCCGGGGGAAGCGGGAGTCTGGATGAGCAGTTCTTC. The gene calls are TRBV11-2 and TRBJ2-1, with TRBD2 matching over 8 bases. This CDR3 region has 16 residues. V lost 4 bases to trimming and J lost 8 bases; unmatched junction nucleotides: 13. Germline loops: CDR1 SGHAT, CDR2 FQNNGV.

The J gene is TRBJ2-1, the V gene TRBV7-6, with 15 bases fitting TRBD2. From germline, CDR1 is SGHVS and CDR2 FNYEAQ. CDR3 size: 18 residues. J was trimmed by 1 base and V by 5 bases; bases with no gene match: 6. The CDR3 reads CASSPEGLAGGSYNEQFF. CDR3 DNA: TGTGCCAGCAGCCCCGAGGGACTAGCGGGAGGATCCTACAATGAGCAGTTCTTC.

The V gene is TRBV4-2, the J gene TRBJ2-1, with 9 bases lining up with TRBD2. The CDR3 runs 16 residues. The V and J ends lost 1 base and 5 bases, in that order; junction bases with no gene match: 6. The germline gives CDR1 LGHNA, CDR2 YNFKEQ. CDR3 sequence: CASSQGSSGRDNEQFF. The CDR3 nucleotides read TGTGCCAGCAGCCAAGGGAGTAGCGGGAGAGACAATGAGCAGTTCTTC.

The V gene is TRBV4-3, the J gene TRBJ2-2; 9 bases fit TRBD2. The trim removed 4 bases at V and 0 bases at J, leaving 12 bases unmatched. Per germline, CDR1 LGHNA and CDR2 YSLEER. The CDR3 length is 19 residues. The CDR3 reads CASSPRPAGGPTNTGELFF. The DNA for the CDR3 is TGCGCCAGCAGCCCCCGTCCAGCGGGGGGCCCAACGAACACCGGGGAGCTGTTTTTT.

This clone was picked up one time. The J gene is TRBJ2-7, the V gene TRBV19, with D tentatively TRBD2 (5 bases). Germline CDR1 is LNHDA and CDR2 is SQIVND (reference sequence). The CDR3 contains 12 residues. V gave up 1 base and J gave up 4 bases, with 5 bases separating them. CDR3 residues: CASSIGGYEQYF. The CDR3 DNA is TGTGCCAGTAGTATAGGAGGGTACGAGCAGTACTTC.

V gene TRBV5-1 combines with J gene TRBJ2-3, with 13 bases lining up with TRBD2. CDR3 length: 17 residues. Germline values: CDR1 SGHRS, CDR2 YFSETQ. V lost 0 bases and J lost 0; bases outside the gene matches: 1. CDR3 coding DNA: TGCGCCAGCAGCTTGGGGACTAGCGGGAGTAGCACAGATACGCAGTATTTT. Its translation is CASSLGTSGSSTDTQYF.

CDR3 coding DNA: TGCGCCAGCAGCCAATATCAGAACAGGGGTGCCGGGGAGCTGTTTTTT. Protein sequence: CASSQYQNRGAGELFF. This chain connects TRBV4-1 to TRBJ2-2; TRBD1 matches 7 bases. After removal of 2 bases from V and 6 bases from J, the junction contained 9 bases not matched to a gene. The CDR3 consists of 16 residues. Germline V gene sequence: CDR1 MGHRA, CDR2 YSYEKL.

This clone came up once. The chain joins TRBV15 to TRBJ1-4, with 8 bases that match TRBD1. This CDR3 spans 20 amino acids. V dropped 0 bases and J dropped 2; count of bases not matched to a gene: 14. From germline, CDR1 is LNHNV and CDR2 YYDKDF (reference sequence). CDR3 bases: TGTGCCACCAGCAGAGAACCCCTTGCAGGGGGCGAGGGGACTAATGAAAAACTGTTTTTT. As protein: CATSREPLAGGEGTNEKLFF.

The chain combines TRBV29-1 with TRBJ2-5, with 11 bases aligning to TRBD2. Germline values: CDR1 SQVTM, CDR2 ANQGSEA. V shed 8 bases and J 4 bases; nucleotides not matched to a gene: 15. The length of the CDR3 is 16 residues. The CDR3 loop is CSSGGGSGRARETQYF. CDR3 DNA sequence: TGCAGCTCTGGCGGGGGTAGCGGGAGGGCCAGAGAGACCCAGTACTTC.

The genes are TRBV25-1 and TRBJ1-1; D is perhaps TRBD1 (5 bases). Trimming shortened V by 3 bases and J by 10 bases, and 12 bases separated the two germline ends. The CDR3 has 12 residues. Germline V CDR1 and CDR2: MGHDK, SYGVNS. The CDR3 sequence is CASSEVGGIAFF. In DNA form, the CDR3 reads TGTGCCAGCAGTGAGGTGGGGGGAATAGCTTTCTTT.

V is TRBV6-4 and J is TRBJ1-2, with 9 bases identical to TRBD1. Unmatched junction bases numbered 4, after V lost 5 bases and J lost 6 bases. The length of the CDR3 is 13 residues. CDR1 is MRHNA, CDR2 SNTAGT, per germline. The CDR3 spells CASSSGTGNGYTF. For the CDR3, the DNA is TGTGCCAGCAGTTCCGGGACAGGGAATGGCTACACCTTC.

V and J are TRBV6-1 and TRBJ2-5, with a weak D call TRBD2 (6 bases). The CDR3 has 15 residues. The germline V gene has CDR1 MNHNS and CDR2 SASEGT. The germline V and J ends were trimmed by 5 bases and 9 bases, with 22 bases remaining between them. CDR3 coding DNA: TGTGCCAGCAGTAACGTGGACCCAATGCCGGGGGCCCAGTACTTC. This codes for CASSNVDPMPGAQYF.

This sequence joins TRBV4-1 and TRBJ1-5, with TRBD1 identical over 11 bases. CDR1 and CDR2 from the germline V gene are MGHRA and YSYEKL. The junction had 4 bases not matched to a gene; V was cut back by 0 bases and J by 6 bases. The CDR3 runs to 16 residues. CDR3 sequence (DNA): TGCGCCAGCAGCCAAGATAGGACAGGGGGCATTCAGCCCCAGCATTTT. It translates to CASSQDRTGGIQPQHF.